A selection of T cell receptor beta chains follows, all from one sample in a study of monozygotic twins with cystic fibrosis. Only in-frame clones appear in the TCRdb table, and some are missing; sequencing was by immunoSEQ multiplex PCR. The sample lists about 15,000 clones, roughly 98% occurring once. Sequencing input: blood. The receptors originated from a girl aged 2-15 years with cystic fibrosis. Both conserved end residues are part of each CDR3. Fields, in order: D gene, J gene, clone size, V gene, CDR3 protein, CDR3 DNA. D genes are given only for firm matches. Clone size, where shown, is once, few, many, or a class for clones that have expanded.

TRBD2 TRBJ2-1 NA TRBV6-1 CASSPTLAGAEQFF TGTGCCAGCAGTCCAACACTAGCGGGAGCTGAGCAGTTCTTC
NA TRBJ1-2 NA TRBV7-6 CASSLMGNYGYTF TGTGCCAGCAGCTTAATGGGGAACTATGGCTACACCTTC
NA TRBJ1-4 NA TRBV11-2 CASSLETGKNEKLFF TGTGCCAGCAGCCTAGAGACCGGGAAGAATGAAAAACTGTTTTTT
NA TRBJ1-4 once TRBV30 CAWSVPPGGRGVGKLFF TGTGCCTGGAGTGTACCACCGGGAGGCAGGGGTGTGGGAAAACTGTTTTTT
NA TRBJ2-1 once TRBV5-1 CASRLAPGGQDKQFF TGCGCCAGCAGGTTGGCTCCGGGGGGACAGGACAAGCAGTTCTTC
NA TRBJ1-4 NA TRBV15 CATSRDPRGATEKLFF TGTGCCACCAGCAGAGATCCGCGGGGGGCGACAGAAAAACTGTTTTTT
TRBD2 TRBJ2-7 NA TRBV10-3 CAISDGTSGLSSYEQYF TGTGCCATCAGTGACGGGACTAGCGGGCTAAGCTCCTACGAGCAGTACTTC
TRBD1 TRBJ1-5 NA TRBV5-6 CASSPGQGRYQPQHF TGTGCCAGCAGCCCCGGACAGGGGAGATATCAGCCCCAGCATTTT
NA TRBJ2-7 NA TRBV28 CASSGPLGSGDEQYF TGTGCCAGCAGTGGGCCCCTCGGTAGCGGAGACGAGCAGTACTTC
NA TRBJ1-1 NA TRBV10-3 CATHEGRNTEAFF TGTGCCACCCACGAAGGGAGGAACACTGAAGCTTTCTTT
NA TRBJ1-1 NA TRBV7-2 CASSTRAPRAEAFF TGTGCCAGCAGCACCCGGGCCCCCAGGGCTGAGGCTTTCTTT
NA TRBJ1-3 NA TRBV25-1 CASSDPFSSGNTIYF TGTGCCAGCAGCGATCCTTTTAGCTCTGGAAACACCATATATTTT
NA TRBJ1-2 NA TRBV23-1 CASSQSGGYTF TGCGCCAGCAGTCAATCAGGTGGCTACACCTTC
NA TRBJ1-2 NA TRBV6-6 CASSYDNSLVFYGYTF TGTGCCAGCAGTTACGACAATTCCTTGGTTTTCTATGGCTACACCTTC
TRBD2 TRBJ2-7 NA TRBV5-1 CASSLGMGLDNYEQYF TGCGCCAGCAGCTTGGGAATGGGACTAGATAACTACGAGCAGTACTTC
NA TRBJ1-2 NA TRBV5-1 CASSLGPGDYGYTF TGCGCCAGCAGCTTGGGGCCAGGTGACTATGGCTACACCTTC
NA TRBJ1-3 NA TRBV30 CAWSGGPTSSGNTIYF TGTGCCTGGAGTGGGGGACCCACCAGCTCTGGAAACACCATATATTTT
NA TRBJ2-1 NA TRBV19 CASSIPYSYNEQFF TGTGCCAGTAGTATCCCCTACTCCTACAATGAGCAGTTCTTC
NA TRBJ2-5 NA TRBV6-5 CASSYGLDGETQYF TGTGCCAGCAGTTACGGTCTCGATGGAGAGACCCAGTACTTC
TRBD2 TRBJ2-1 once TRBV11-2 CASSLPSGSGMANNEQFF TGTGCCAGCAGCTTACCGAGCGGGAGTGGTATGGCGAACAATGAGCAGTTCTTC
TRBD1 TRBJ1-2 NA TRBV4-1 CASSPHGTGGRFNYGYTF TGCGCCAGCAGCCCCCACGGGACAGGGGGTAGGTTTAACTATGGCTACACCTTC
TRBD2 TRBJ2-4 NA TRBV18 CASSRGLAGSGAKNIQYF TGTGCCAGCTCACGGGGACTAGCGGGCAGTGGAGCCAAAAACATTCAGTACTTC
NA TRBJ2-7 NA TRBV7-2 CASSLSGTPYEQYF TGTGCCAGCAGCTTATCGGGGACGCCTTACGAGCAGTACTTC
NA TRBJ1-1 NA TRBV4-2 CASSQVQTSLNTEAFF TGTGCCAGCAGCCAAGTCCAAACAAGCTTAAACACTGAAGCTTTCTTT
TRBD1 TRBJ2-1 few TRBV4-1 CASSPRDRASPYNEQFF TGCGCCAGCAGCCCCCGGGACAGGGCGTCCCCCTACAATGAGCAGTTCTTC
TRBD1 TRBJ2-7 once TRBV30 CAWSVGQGISEQYF TGTGCCTGGAGTGTCGGACAGGGGATTTCCGAGCAGTACTTC
TRBD2 TRBJ2-5 NA TRBV5-1 CASSFSGRAGETQYF TGCGCCAGCAGCTTTAGCGGGAGGGCCGGAGAGACCCAGTACTTC
TRBD2 TRBJ2-1 once TRBV28 CASSSGLVINEQFF TGTGCCAGCAGTTCCGGACTAGTCATCAATGAGCAGTTCTTC
NA TRBJ2-7 once TRBV11-2 CASSAPRGRHEQYF TGTGCCAGCAGCGCCCCTCGAGGGAGGCACGAGCAGTACTTC
NA TRBJ2-3 once TRBV10-1 CASSGLDPNTGTQYF TGCGCCAGCAGTGGATTAGACCCGAATACGGGTACGCAGTATTTT
NA TRBJ1-4 NA TRBV5-1 CASSTGTNNEKLFF TGCGCCAGCAGCACCGGGACAAACAATGAAAAACTGTTTTTT
NA TRBJ2-1 NA TRBV28 CASSRGFGNEQFF TGTGCCAGCAGCCGGGGGTTTGGGAATGAGCAGTTCTTC
NA TRBJ1-6 NA TRBV2 CASSEYLSSPLHF TGTGCCAGCAGTGAATACCTATCCTCACCCCTCCACTTT
NA TRBJ1-2 once TRBV6-5 CASSGAGRHGYTF TGTGCCAGCAGTGGGGCAGGGAGGCATGGCTACACCTTC
NA TRBJ2-1 NA TRBV6-1 CASSGIGSDEQFF TGTGCCAGCAGTGGTATCGGGAGTGATGAGCAGTTCTTC
NA TRBJ2-2 NA TRBV4-2 CASSQGGAGPGELFF TGTGCCAGCAGCCAAGGAGGTGCGGGACCCGGGGAGCTGTTTTTT
TRBD1 TRBJ1-2 NA TRBV29-1 CSVERAGGSYGYTF TGCAGCGTTGAACGCGCAGGGGGTTCCTATGGCTACACCTTC
NA TRBJ1-1 NA TRBV20-1 CSASKNTEAFF TGCAGTGCTAGTAAAAACACTGAAGCTTTCTTT
TRBD1 TRBJ2-1 NA TRBV13 CASSPRDRGDNEQFF TGTGCCAGCAGCCCCCGGGACAGGGGAGATAATGAGCAGTTCTTC
TRBD1 TRBJ1-6 NA TRBV30 CAFDRGGSPLHF TGTGCCTTCGACAGGGGAGGATCACCCCTCCACTTT